Shown below are 3 T cell receptor beta chains from a single sample sequenced in a study of post-analysis software for immune sequencing data. No cognate antigen is known for these TCRs. Findings of the study overall: TRBV5-6, TRBV5-1 and TRBV20-1 belonged to a set of roughly five TRBV segments that were more frequent in patients than controls.

Unique molecular identifiers had been added to the TCR beta cDNA libraries. One entry per CDR3 protein results from TCRdb running MiXCR on the PCR reads. The data contain approximately 460,000 distinct CDR3 sequences, under 55% of them singletons. The sequenced sample was blood. The receptors derive from a girl aged 5 to 17 with multiple sclerosis.

The table lists this clonotype with a few counts. The CDR3 loop reads CASSSPGGYFGVNEQFF. The CDR3 DNA reads TGCGCCAGCAGCTCCCCGGGAGGGTACTTCGGAGTCAATGAGCAGTTCTTC. The rearrangement uses TRBV5-1 and TRBJ2-1, with 8 bases aligning to TRBD2. The J segment lost 6 bases and the V segment lost 3 bases, leaving 14 bases of the junction unmatched. This CDR3 contains 17 residues. CDR1 and CDR2 (germline): SGHRS, YFSETQ.

This clonotype was picked up a small number of times. The rearrangement links TRBV12-3 or TRBV12-4 to TRBJ2-5; D remains unclear. The CDR3 length is 13 residues. Deletions cut 6 bases from V and 4 bases from J, with 12 bases between. The CDR3 here is CASSIGQRETQYF. CDR3 DNA sequence: TGTGCCAGCAGCATAGGGCAGCGAGAGACCCAGTACTTC.

In its sample, this clonotype was seen a few times. The chain uses TRBV20-1 and TRBJ2-5; no clear D gene. Germline V gives CDR1 DFQATT, CDR2 SNEGSKA (reference sequence). The CDR3 has 13 residues. V lost 1 base, J lost 4 bases, and 10 bases lay in between. CDR3 in amino acids: CSARGGSRETQYF. The CDR3 DNA follows: TGCAGTGCTAGAGGGGGAAGCCGAGAGACCCAGTACTTC.